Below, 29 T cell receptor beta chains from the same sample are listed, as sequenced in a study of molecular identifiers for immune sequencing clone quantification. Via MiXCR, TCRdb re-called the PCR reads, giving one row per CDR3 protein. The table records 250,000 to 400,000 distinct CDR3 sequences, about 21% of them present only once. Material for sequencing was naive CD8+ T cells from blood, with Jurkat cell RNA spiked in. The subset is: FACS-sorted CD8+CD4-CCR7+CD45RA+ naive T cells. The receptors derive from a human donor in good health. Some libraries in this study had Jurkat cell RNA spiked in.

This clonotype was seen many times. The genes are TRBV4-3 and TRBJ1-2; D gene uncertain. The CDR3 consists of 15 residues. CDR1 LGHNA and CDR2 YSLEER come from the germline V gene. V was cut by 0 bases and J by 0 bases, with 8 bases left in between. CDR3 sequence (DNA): TGCGCCAGCAGCCAAGATCGGCTTCCTAACTATGGCTACACCTTC. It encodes CASSQDRLPNYGYTF.

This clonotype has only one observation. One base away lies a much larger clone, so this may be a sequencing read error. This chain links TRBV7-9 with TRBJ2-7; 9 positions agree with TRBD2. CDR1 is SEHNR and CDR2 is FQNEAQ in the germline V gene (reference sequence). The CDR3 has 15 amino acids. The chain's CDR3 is CAGSLDSGRKYEQYF. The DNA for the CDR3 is TGTGCCGGCAGCTTAGACAGCGGGAGGAAGTACGAGCAGTACTTC. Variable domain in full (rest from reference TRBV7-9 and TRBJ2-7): DTGVSQNPRHKITKRGQNVTFRCDPISEHNRLYWYRQTLGQGPEFLTYFQNEAQLEKSRLLSDRFSAERPKGSFSTLEIQRTEQGDSAMYLCAGSLDSGRKYEQYFGPGTRLTVT.

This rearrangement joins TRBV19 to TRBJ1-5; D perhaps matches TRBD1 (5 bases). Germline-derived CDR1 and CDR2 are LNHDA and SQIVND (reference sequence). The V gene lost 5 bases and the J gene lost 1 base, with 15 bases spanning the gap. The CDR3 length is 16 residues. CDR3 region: CASSSGYGGSNQPQHF. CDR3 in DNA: TGTGCCAGTAGTTCAGGGTACGGTGGGAGCAATCAGCCCCAGCATTTT.

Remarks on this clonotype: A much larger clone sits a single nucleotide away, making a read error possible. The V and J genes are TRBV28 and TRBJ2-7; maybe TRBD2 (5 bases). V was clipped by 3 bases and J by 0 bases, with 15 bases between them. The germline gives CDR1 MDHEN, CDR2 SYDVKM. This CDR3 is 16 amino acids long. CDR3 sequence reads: CASSFGEGSSSYEQYF. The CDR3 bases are TGTGCCAGCAGTTTTGGTGAGGGTTCGAGCTCCTACGAGCAGTACTTC.

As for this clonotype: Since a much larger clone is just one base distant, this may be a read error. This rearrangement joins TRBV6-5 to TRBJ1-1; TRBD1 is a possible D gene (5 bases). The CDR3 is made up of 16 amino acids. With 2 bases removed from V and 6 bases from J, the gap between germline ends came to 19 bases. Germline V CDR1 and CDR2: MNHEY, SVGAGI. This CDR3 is CASSYRSGRVGAEAFF. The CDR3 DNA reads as TGTGCCAGCAGTTACCGGTCGGGCAGGGTTGGCGCTGAAGCTTTCTTT.

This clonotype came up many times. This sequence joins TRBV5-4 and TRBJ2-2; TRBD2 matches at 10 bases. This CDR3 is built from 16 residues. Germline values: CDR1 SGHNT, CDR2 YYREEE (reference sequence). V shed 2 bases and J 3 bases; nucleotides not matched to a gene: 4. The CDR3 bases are TGTGCCAGCAGCTTAGGTCTAGCGGGGGACACCGGGGAGCTGTTTTTT. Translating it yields CASSLGLAGDTGELFF.

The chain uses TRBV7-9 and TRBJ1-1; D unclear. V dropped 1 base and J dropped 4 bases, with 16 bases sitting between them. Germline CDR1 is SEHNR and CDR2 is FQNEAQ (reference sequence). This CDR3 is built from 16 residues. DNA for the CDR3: TGTGCCAGCAGCTTAGAATCGGGCAGGTTGAGCACTGAAGCTTTCTTT. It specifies CASSLESGRLSTEAFF.

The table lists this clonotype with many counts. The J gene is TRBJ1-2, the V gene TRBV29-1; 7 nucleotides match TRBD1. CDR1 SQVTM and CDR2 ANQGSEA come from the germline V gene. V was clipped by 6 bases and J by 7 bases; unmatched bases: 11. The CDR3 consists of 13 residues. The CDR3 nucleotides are TGCAGCGTCGCTGATCAGGGGGGTCTTGGCTACACCTTC. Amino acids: CSVADQGGLGYTF.

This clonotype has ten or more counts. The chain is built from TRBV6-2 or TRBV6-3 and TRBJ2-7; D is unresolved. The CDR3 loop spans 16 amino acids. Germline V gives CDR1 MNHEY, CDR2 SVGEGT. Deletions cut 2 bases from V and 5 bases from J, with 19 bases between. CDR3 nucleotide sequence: TGTGCCAGCAGTTACCCCGTCGGATATTCGGGCCACGAGCAGTACTTC. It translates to CASSYPVGYSGHEQYF.

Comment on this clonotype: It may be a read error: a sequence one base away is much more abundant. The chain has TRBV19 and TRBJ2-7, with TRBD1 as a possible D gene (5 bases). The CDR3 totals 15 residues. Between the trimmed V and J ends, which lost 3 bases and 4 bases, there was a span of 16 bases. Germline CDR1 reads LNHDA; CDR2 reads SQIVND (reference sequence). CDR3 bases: TGTGCCAGTAGTATTGGGGCTAGGTCTACTTACGAGCAGTACTTC. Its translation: CASSIGARSTYEQYF.

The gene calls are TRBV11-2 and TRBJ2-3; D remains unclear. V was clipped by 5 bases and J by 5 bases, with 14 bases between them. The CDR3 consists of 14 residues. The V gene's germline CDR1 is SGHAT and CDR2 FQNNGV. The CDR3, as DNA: TGTGCCAGCAGCACACAAGACCAGTTAGATACGCAGTATTTT. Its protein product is CASSTQDQLDTQYF.

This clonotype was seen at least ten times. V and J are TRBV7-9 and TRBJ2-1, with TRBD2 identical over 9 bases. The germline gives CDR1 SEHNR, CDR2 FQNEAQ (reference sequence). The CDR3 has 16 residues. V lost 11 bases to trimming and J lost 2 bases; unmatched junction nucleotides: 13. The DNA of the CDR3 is TGTGCCGGGAGCGGTGTAGCGGGGGTTGCCTACAATGAGCAGTTCTTC. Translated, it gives CAGSGVAGVAYNEQFF.

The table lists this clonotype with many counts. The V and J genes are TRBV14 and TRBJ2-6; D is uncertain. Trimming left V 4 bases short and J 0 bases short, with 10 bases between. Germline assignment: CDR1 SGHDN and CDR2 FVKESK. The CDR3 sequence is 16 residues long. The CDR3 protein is CASSPEVFSGANVLTF. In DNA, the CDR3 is TGTGCCAGCAGCCCCGAAGTGTTCTCTGGGGCCAACGTCCTGACTTTC.

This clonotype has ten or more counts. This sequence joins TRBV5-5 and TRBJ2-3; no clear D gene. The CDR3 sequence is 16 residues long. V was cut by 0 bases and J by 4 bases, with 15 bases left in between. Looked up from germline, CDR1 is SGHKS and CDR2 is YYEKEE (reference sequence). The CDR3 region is CASSLALVTVADTQYF. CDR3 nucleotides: TGTGCCAGCAGCTTGGCCCTTGTGACGGTCGCAGATACGCAGTATTTT.

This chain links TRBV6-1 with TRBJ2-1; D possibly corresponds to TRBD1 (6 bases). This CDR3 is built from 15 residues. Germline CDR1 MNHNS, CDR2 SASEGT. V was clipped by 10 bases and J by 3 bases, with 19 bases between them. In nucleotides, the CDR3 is TGTGCCACCACGGTTGAGACAGGTCTCTACAATGAGCAGTTCTTC. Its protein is CATTVETGLYNEQFF.

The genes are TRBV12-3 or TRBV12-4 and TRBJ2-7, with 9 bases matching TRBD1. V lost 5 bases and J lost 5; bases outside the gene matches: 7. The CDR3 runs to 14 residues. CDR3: CASSPGTGPDEQYF. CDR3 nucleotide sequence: TGTGCCAGCAGTCCCGGGACAGGGCCCGACGAGCAGTACTTC.

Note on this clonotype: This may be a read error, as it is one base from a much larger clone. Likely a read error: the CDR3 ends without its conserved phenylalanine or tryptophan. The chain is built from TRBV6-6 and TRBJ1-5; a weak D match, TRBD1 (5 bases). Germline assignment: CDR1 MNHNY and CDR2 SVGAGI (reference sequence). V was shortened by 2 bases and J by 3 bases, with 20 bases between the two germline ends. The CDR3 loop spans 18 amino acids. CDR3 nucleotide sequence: TGTGCCAGCAGTTACCTTCTCGACAGTCTCGGTACCAATCAGCCCCAGCATTCT. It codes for CASSYLLDSLGTNQPQHS.

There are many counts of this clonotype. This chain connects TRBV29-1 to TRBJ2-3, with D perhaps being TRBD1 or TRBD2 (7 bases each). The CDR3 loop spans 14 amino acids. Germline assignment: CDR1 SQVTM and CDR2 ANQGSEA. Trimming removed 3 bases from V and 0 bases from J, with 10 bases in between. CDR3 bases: TGCAGCGTTGAGGGAGGGGGCAGCACAGATACGCAGTATTTT. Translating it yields CSVEGGGSTDTQYF.

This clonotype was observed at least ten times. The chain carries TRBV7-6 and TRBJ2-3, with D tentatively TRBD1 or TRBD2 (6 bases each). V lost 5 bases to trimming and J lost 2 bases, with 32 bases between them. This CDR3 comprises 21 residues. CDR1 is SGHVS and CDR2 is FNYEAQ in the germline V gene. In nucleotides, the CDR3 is TGTGCCAGCAGCCTGAACTCGGGGGCCGTCCCTACATGGGTTGACACAGATACGCAGTATTTT. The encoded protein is CASSLNSGAVPTWVDTDTQYF. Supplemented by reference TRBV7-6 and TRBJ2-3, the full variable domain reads GAGVSQSPRYKVTKRGQDVALRCDPISGHVSLYWYRQALGQGPEFLTYFNYEAQQDKSGLPNDRFSAERPEGSISTLTIQRTEQRDSAMYRCASSLNSGAVPTWVDTDTQYFGPGTRLTVL.

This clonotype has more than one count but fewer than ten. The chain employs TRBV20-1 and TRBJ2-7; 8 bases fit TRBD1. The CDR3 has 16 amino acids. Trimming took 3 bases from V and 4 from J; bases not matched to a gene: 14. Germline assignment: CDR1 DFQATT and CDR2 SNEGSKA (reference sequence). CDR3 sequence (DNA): TGCAGTGCTAGCTCCACTTCTGCAGGGGGCCTGTACGAGCAGTACTTC. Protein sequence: CSASSTSAGGLYEQYF.

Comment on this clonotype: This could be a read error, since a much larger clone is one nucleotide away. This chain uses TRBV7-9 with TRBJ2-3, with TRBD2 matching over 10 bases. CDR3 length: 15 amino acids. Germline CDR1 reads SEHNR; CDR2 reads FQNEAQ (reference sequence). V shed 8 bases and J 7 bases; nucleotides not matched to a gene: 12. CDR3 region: CASGPTGLAKHTQYF. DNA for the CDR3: TGTGCCAGCGGCCCCACGGGACTAGCGAAACATACGCAGTATTTT. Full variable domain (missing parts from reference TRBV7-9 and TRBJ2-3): DTGVSQNPRHKITKRGQNVTFRCDPISEHNRLYWYRQTLGQGPEFLTYFQNEAQLEKSRLLSDRFSAERPKGSFSTLEIQRTEQGDSAMYLCASGPTGLAKHTQYFGPGTRLTVL.

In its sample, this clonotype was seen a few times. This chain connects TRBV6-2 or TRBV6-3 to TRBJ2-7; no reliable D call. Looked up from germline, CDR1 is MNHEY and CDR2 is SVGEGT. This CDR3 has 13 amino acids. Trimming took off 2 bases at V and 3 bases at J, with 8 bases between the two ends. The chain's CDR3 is CASSYVGYYEQYF. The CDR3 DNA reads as TGTGCCAGCAGTTACGTCGGGTACTACGAGCAGTACTTC.

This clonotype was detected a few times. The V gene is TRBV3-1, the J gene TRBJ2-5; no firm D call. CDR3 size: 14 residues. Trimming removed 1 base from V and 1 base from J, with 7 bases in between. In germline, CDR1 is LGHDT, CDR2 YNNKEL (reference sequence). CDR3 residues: CASSQAVSQETQYF. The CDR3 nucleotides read TGTGCCAGCAGCCAAGCGGTAAGCCAAGAGACCCAGTACTTC.

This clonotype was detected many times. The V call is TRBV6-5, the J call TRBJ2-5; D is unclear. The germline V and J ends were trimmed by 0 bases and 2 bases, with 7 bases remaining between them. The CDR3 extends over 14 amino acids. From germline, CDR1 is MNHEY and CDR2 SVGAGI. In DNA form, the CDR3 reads TGTGCCAGCAGTTACTCGATGGCACAAGAGACCCAGTACTTC. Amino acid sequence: CASSYSMAQETQYF.

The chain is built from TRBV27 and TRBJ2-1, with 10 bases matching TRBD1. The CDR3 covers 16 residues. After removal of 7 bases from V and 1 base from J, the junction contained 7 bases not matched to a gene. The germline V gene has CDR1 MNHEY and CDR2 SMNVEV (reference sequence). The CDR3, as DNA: TGTGCCAGCATTAGGACAGGGGGGGGGTCCTACAATGAGCAGTTCTTC. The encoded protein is CASIRTGGGSYNEQFF.

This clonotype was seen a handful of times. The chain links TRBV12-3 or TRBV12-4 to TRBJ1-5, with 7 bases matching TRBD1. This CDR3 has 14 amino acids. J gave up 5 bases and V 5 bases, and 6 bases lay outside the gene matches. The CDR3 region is CASSIGTGDQPQHF. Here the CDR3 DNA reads TGTGCCAGCAGTATCGGAACAGGGGATCAGCCCCAGCATTTT.

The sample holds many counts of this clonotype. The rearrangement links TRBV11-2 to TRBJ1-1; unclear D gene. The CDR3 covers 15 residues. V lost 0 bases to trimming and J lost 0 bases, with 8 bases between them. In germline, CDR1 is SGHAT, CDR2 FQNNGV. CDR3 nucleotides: TGTGCCAGCAGCTTAGAAGGACTTATGAACACTGAAGCTTTCTTT. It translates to CASSLEGLMNTEAFF. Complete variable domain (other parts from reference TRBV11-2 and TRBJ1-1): EAGVAQSPRYKIIEKRQSVAFWCNPISGHATLYWYQQILGQGPKLLIQFQNNGVVDDSQLPKDRFSAERLKGVDSTLKIQPAKLEDSAVYLCASSLEGLMNTEAFFGQGTRLTVV.

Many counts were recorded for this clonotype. The DNA for the CDR3 is TGTGCCAGCAGTGAGGGACAGGCCGTGAACACTGAAGCTTTCTTT. It is translated as CASSEGQAVNTEAFF. This chain joins TRBV2 and TRBJ1-1; 8 nucleotides agree with TRBD1. The CDR3 length is 15 residues. V lost 3 bases to trimming and J lost 0 bases; unmatched junction nucleotides: 3. Germline CDR1 and CDR2: SNHLY and FYNNEI.

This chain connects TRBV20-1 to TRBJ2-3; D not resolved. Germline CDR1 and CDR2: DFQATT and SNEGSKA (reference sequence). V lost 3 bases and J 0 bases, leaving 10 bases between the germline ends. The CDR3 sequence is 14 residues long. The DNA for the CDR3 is TGCAGTGCTAGTTCCGATATTAGCACAGATACGCAGTATTTT. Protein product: CSASSDISTDTQYF.